The present T cell receptor (beta chain) was sequenced within a study of Graves' ophthalmopathy and Graves' hyperthyroidism. The CDR3 has 15 residues. Germline-derived CDR1 and CDR2 are MDHEN and SYDVKM. Trimming cost V 2 bases and J 5 bases, with 16 bases left between them. For repertoire sequencing, the TCR beta CDR3 regions were amplified from RNA transcripts. The library came from an HTBI-primed first-round RT-PCR and a second-round multiplex PCR. TCRdb re-derived calls from the multiplex PCR reads in MiXCR, one entry per CDR3 protein. In the table there are 680,000 or so distinct CDR3 sequences, about a fifth of which are singletons. Aged 18 to 65, hyperthyroidism patients had new diagnoses of under 2 months' duration.

The sample consisted of peripheral blood. The rearrangement joins TRBV28 to TRBJ2-7; D gene ambiguous. This TCR derives from a woman aged 18-30 years with stable Graves' hyperthyroidism. Some clones in this sample may be carry-over from other donors' samples. The CDR3 is CASSLLGQWRDEQYF. The DNA of the CDR3 is TGTGCCAGCAGTTTACTCGGTCAGTGGAGAGACGAGCAGTACTTC. The full variable domain, in which reference TRBV28 and TRBJ2-7 provide the parts outside the CDR3, is DVKVTQSSRYLVKRTGEKVFLECVQDMDHENMFWYRQDPGLGLRLIYFSYDVKMKEKGDIPEGYSVSREKKERFSLILESASTNQTSMYLCASSLLGQWRDEQYFGPGTRLTVT.